The source of this TCR beta chain is a study of OX40 agonist ivuxolimab in advanced cancers. The study in broad terms: Ivuxolimab was a fully human IgG2 agonistic monoclonal antibody targeting the costimulatory receptor OX40 (CD134). Peripheral TCRbeta sequencing was intended to test whether TCR sequence diversity was altered and clonal T-cell expansion was caused by ivuxolimab. The paper covers the monotherapy dose-escalation part of the phase I ivuxolimab trial, which included N of about 56 patients. Three dose-escalation patients achieved partial responses, one with hepatocellular carcinoma and two with cutaneous melanoma. Among the roughly 52 dose-escalation patients, around 20 had hepatocellular carcinoma, around 15 melanoma, 9 renal cell carcinoma and 9 head and neck cancer. Patients were allowed to have had prior anti-PD-1, anti-PD-L1 or anti-CTLA-4 therapy, and approximately 40% of the dose-escalation patients had been treated with checkpoint inhibitors. A male proportion of 70% to 90% and a mean age of approximately 60 years, ranging from 23 to 79, were recorded for the dose-escalation cohort. Intravenous ivuxolimab was administered to patients every 2 weeks at six dose levels: 0.01, 0.1, 0.3, 1.5, 3 and 10 mg/kg.

For sequencing of the TCRbeta CDR3 region, genomic DNA was extracted from the sorted cells. The immunoSEQ Assay was used for sequencing of TCRbeta CDR3 regions. The table comes from immuneACCESS by way of TCRdb, which keeps in-frame sequences with V and J called. Part of the clones is missing from these tables; in studies checked, under half for an unresolved V gene and the rest for unknown reasons. For this sample the table gives roughly 40,000 clones, of which approximately 90% were detected only once. Jointly, the top ten make up approximately 14% of the sample. Details on this clone: Its cognate antigen has yet to be identified. The record has no base qualities; no much larger clone is one base away.

The trial excluded patients who had a history of autoimmune disease or were on systemic immunosuppression. In every dose cohort, peripheral blood was drawn for TCR sequencing at baseline, cycle 4 day 1, and cycle 7 day 1. The samples were taken from a phase I, first-in-human, multicenter, open-label dose-escalation trial of ivuxolimab. Adults with locally advanced or metastatic head and neck squamous cell, hepatocellular, melanoma or renal cell carcinoma were enrolled in the trial. Before TCR sequencing, CD4+ T cells and CD8+ T cells from peripheral blood were sorted into separate populations. What the work shows at the level of the full study, not this receptor alone: Low levels of normalized T-cell clonal expansion were also seen in some patients who did not respond. Which antigens the clonally expanded peripheral T cells were specific for was not determined. At doses from 0.1 to 3.0 mg/kg, clonal expansion was seen in both CD4+ and CD8+ blood T cells between baseline and week 6. In the 0.1-3.0 mg/kg groups, partial responders were among the patients with the lowest normalized peripheral clonal expansion, particularly in CD8+ T cells. After ivuxolimab, expanded clones were on average more numerous among CD8+ T cells than among CD4+ T cells.

Taken from cysteine to phenylalanine, the CDR3 has 14 residues. The entry retains the CDR3 DNA only, 42 bases that are in frame from base 1. A distance of 14 bases separates the germline ends of V and J, which lose 3 bases and 8 bases respectively. As encoded in the germline V gene (reference sequence), CDR1 is MNHEY while CDR2 is SMNVEV. The chain is assembled from TRBV27 and TRBJ2-1; confidence is insufficient to name the D gene. This clonotype was sampled from an adult with an advanced solid tumor such as melanoma, head and neck, liver or kidney cancer. The specimen was CD4+ or CD8+ T cells sorted from blood, collected in a trial of the OX40 agonist ivuxolimab. The CDR3: CASSFGTARDEQFF. The nucleotide sequence is TGTGCCAGCAGTTTCGGCACTGCGAGAGATGAGCAGTTCTTC.